Following are 25 T cell receptor beta chains from one sample sequenced in a study of beta chain features in type 1 diabetes. Study-level results: There was a moderate but significant shortening of TCRB CDR3s in all four CD4+ subsets of Type 1 diabetes patients.

Reverse transcribing all isolated RNA meant expressed TCRB transcripts were sequenced. TCRdb's table, derived via immunoSEQ multiplex PCR, lists solely in-frame clones and lacks some. The sample has 350,000 to 450,000 clones, roughly 12% seen once. What these receptors recognize is not known. Specimen: naive CD4+ T cells from blood. All receptors derive from a woman under 30 with type 1 diabetes.

This clone occurred a few times. The chain has TRBV25-1 and TRBJ1-5; D is unresolved. V dropped 2 bases and J dropped 5 bases, with 7 bases sitting between them. Germline assignment: CDR1 MGHDK and CDR2 SYGVNS. The CDR3 extends over 13 amino acids. CDR3 in amino acids: CASSEGGDQPQHF. CDR3 nucleotides: TGTGCCAGCAGTGAAGGAGGCGATCAGCCCCAGCATTTT.

This rearrangement joins TRBV5-1 to TRBJ2-5; 11 nucleotides match TRBD2. The ends lost 4 bases at V and 0 bases at J; junction bases unmatched: 8. Germline V gene lookup returns CDR1 SGHRS and CDR2 YFSETQ. There are 17 residues in the CDR3. CDR3 sequence reads: CASSLGGLADHQETQYF. Written as DNA, the CDR3 is TGCGCCAGCAGCCTTGGGGGACTAGCGGACCACCAAGAGACCCAGTACTTC.

The chain employs TRBV29-1 and TRBJ1-2; 9 bases are shared with TRBD1. Germline values: CDR1 SQVTM, CDR2 ANQGSEA. J gave up 4 bases and V 4 bases, and 4 bases lay outside the gene matches. This CDR3 has 13 residues. The CDR3 protein is CSVVTGQGYGYTF. DNA of the CDR3: TGCAGCGTTGTTACGGGACAGGGCTATGGCTACACCTTC.

The chain carries TRBV10-3 and TRBJ2-7; TRBD1 agrees at 7 bases. V shed 4 bases and J 5 bases; nucleotides not matched to a gene: 11. Per germline, CDR1 ENHRY and CDR2 SYGVKD. The CDR3 is made up of 15 amino acids. CDR3 sequence reads: CAISAQDRNYDEQYF. CDR3 coding DNA: TGTGCCATCAGTGCCCAGGACAGGAACTATGACGAGCAGTACTTC.

This clone came up a few times. The V call is TRBV18, the J call TRBJ1-1; possibly TRBD1 for D (5 bases). The CDR3 is made up of 14 amino acids. The V gene's germline CDR1 is KGHSH and CDR2 LQKENI. The V end lost 5 bases, the J end lost 10 bases, and 20 bases lay between the germline ends. CDR3 nucleotide sequence: TGTGCCAGCTCATCGGACAAGTGGGGCCTTGGAGCTTTCTTT. It specifies CASSSDKWGLGAFF.

The chain is built from TRBV4-3 and TRBJ1-1; no firm D call. CDR3 size: 13 residues. The ends were cut back, 4 bases at V and 0 bases at J, with 6 bases in the middle. CDR1 is LGHNA, CDR2 YSLEER, per germline. The chain's CDR3 is CASSPQVNTEAFF. The CDR3 DNA sequence: TGCGCCAGCAGCCCCCAGGTGAACACTGAAGCTTTCTTT.

This clone was found a few times. V usage is TRBV25-1 and J usage is TRBJ2-7; TRBD1 matches 9 bases. Germline lookup yields CDR1 MGHDK and CDR2 SYGVNS. This CDR3 is built from 16 residues. Trimming cost V 3 bases and J 3 bases; bases outside gene matches: 9. CDR3 sequence: CASSEAWGQGVYEQYF. CDR3 nucleotides: TGTGCCAGCAGTGAGGCCTGGGGACAGGGAGTCTACGAGCAGTACTTC.

This sequence joins TRBV25-1 and TRBJ1-2; perhaps TRBD1 as D (6 bases). The ends were cut back, 8 bases at V and 3 bases at J, with 16 bases in the middle. The CDR3 loop spans 14 amino acids. The germline V gene encodes CDR1 MGHDK and CDR2 SYGVNS. CDR3 coding DNA: TGTGCCAGCGCCCGAGGGGGGGCAGACTATGGCTACACCTTC. Residues: CASARGGADYGYTF.

This clone showed up just a few times. This chain uses TRBV9 with TRBJ2-6; 8 bases match TRBD2. The V segment lost 10 bases and the J segment 2 bases; nucleotides outside the gene matches: 5. CDR3 length: 14 amino acids. Germline V gene lookup returns CDR1 SGDLS and CDR2 YYNGEE. CDR3 in amino acids: CAARGEAGANVLTF. The CDR3 DNA reads as TGTGCCGCGCGGGGGGAGGCTGGGGCCAACGTCCTGACTTTC.

This clone was seen a handful of times. This chain links TRBV27 with TRBJ2-1; 9 bases map to TRBD2. The CDR3 is 15 amino acids. Trimming cost V 5 bases and J 4 bases; bases outside gene matches: 6. Germline CDR1 and CDR2: MNHEY and SMNVEV (reference sequence). CDR3 sequence: CASSGTSSTYNEQFF. CDR3 in DNA: TGTGCCAGCAGTGGGACTAGCAGCACTTACAATGAGCAGTTCTTC.

This sequence joins TRBV27 and TRBJ1-1; D uncertain. The V gene's germline CDR1 is MNHEY and CDR2 SMNVEV (reference sequence). The CDR3 length is 14 residues. The V and J ends lost 6 bases and 1 base respectively, with 12 bases between them. The CDR3 sequence: CASSQQLANTEAFF. CDR3 coding DNA: TGTGCCAGCAGCCAACAGCTAGCGAACACTGAAGCTTTCTTT.

This rearrangement joins TRBV5-1 to TRBJ1-1; perhaps TRBD1 as D (5 bases). Trimming stripped 2 bases from V and 4 bases from J, with 12 bases between. Per the germline V gene, CDR1 is SGHRS and CDR2 is YFSETQ. This CDR3 spans 14 amino acids. The CDR3 DNA reads as TGCGCCAGCAGCTTCGGGGGTCCCTCCACTGAAGCTTTCTTT. Its translation is CASSFGGPSTEAFF.

This clone was picked up a small number of times. V usage is TRBV30 and J usage is TRBJ2-7; D possibly corresponds to TRBD1 (5 bases). The CDR3 is made up of 14 amino acids. CDR1 and CDR2 (germline): GTSNPN, SVGIG (reference sequence). The V gene lost 3 bases and the J gene lost 1 base, with 13 bases spanning the gap. CDR3 nucleotide sequence: TGTGCCTGGAGGGAACAGGCCTTATCCTACGAGCAGTACTTC. This sequence encodes CAWREQALSYEQYF.

This clone was picked up a small number of times. V usage is TRBV30 and J usage is TRBJ1-5; 7 positions agree with TRBD1. The germline CDR1 and CDR2 sequences are GTSNPN and SVGIG (reference sequence). Trimming cost V 4 bases and J 2 bases; bases outside gene matches: 5. This CDR3 is 14 amino acids long. The CDR3 bases are TGTGCCTGGAACCCAGGGGGTGGCAATCAGCCCCAGCATTTT. It is translated as CAWNPGGGNQPQHF.

The CDR3 loop is CAWSAGTGIGDNEQFF. CDR3 DNA: TGTGCCTGGAGTGCCGGGACAGGGATCGGGGACAATGAGCAGTTCTTC. The chain combines TRBV30 with TRBJ2-1; TRBD1 matches at 9 bases. This CDR3 spans 16 amino acids. V gave up 1 base and J gave up 5 bases; unmatched junction bases: 9. CDR1 and CDR2 (germline): GTSNPN, SVGIG (reference sequence).

About this clone itself: A read error may account for a junction end that differs from germline. The chain joins TRBV11-3 to TRBJ1-1; 9 bases agree with TRBD1. Germline CDR1 is SGHNT and CDR2 is YENEEA. The CDR3 is 12 amino acids. This CDR3 reads CASSTGQGLVQF. The CDR3 nucleotides are TGTGCCAGCAGCACAGGACAGGGGTTGGTACAATTT.

This clone was picked up a small number of times. The chain links TRBV4-2 to TRBJ2-1; weak D call: TRBD2 (6 bases). The CDR3 consists of 16 residues. Trimming took 1 base from V and 1 from J, leaving 11 bases between them. Germline V gene data show CDR1 as LGHNA and CDR2 as YNFKEQ. The CDR3 nucleotides read TGTGCCAGCAGCCAAGGGTTGGCGGGATCCTACAATGAGCAGTTCTTC. Residues: CASSQGLAGSYNEQFF.

This clone was seen only a few times. The J gene is TRBJ2-7, the V gene TRBV10-3; D is possibly TRBD2 (6 bases). This CDR3 is built from 16 residues. Trimming took off 4 bases at V and 3 bases at J, with 19 bases between the two ends. The germline V gene encodes CDR1 ENHRY and CDR2 SYGVKD. The CDR3 spells CAISGLSDYLNYEQYF. DNA for the CDR3: TGTGCCATCAGTGGTCTGTCGGACTACCTAAACTACGAGCAGTACTTC.

This rearrangement joins TRBV7-2 to TRBJ1-5; weak D call: TRBD1 (5 bases). Trimming stripped 1 base from V and 0 bases from J, with 7 bases between. CDR1 and CDR2 from the germline V gene are SGHTA and FQGNSA. The CDR3 totals 15 residues. DNA for the CDR3: TGTGCCAGCAGCTTAGGACAGTATAGCAATCAGCCCCAGCATTTT. It is translated as CASSLGQYSNQPQHF.

The chain's CDR3 is CASSVRQGGSTGELFF. The DNA for the CDR3 is TGTGCCAGCAGCGTAAGACAGGGGGGAAGTACCGGGGAGCTGTTTTTT. The chain recombines TRBV9 with TRBJ2-2; 9 nucleotides match TRBD1. V shed 1 base and J 5 bases; nucleotides not matched to a gene: 6. The CDR3 has 16 amino acids. Germline values: CDR1 SGDLS, CDR2 YYNGEE.

The rearrangement joins TRBV4-2 to TRBJ2-3; TRBD2 matches 8 bases. CDR1 and CDR2 (germline): LGHNA, YNFKEQ. The CDR3 has 13 amino acids. Here the CDR3 DNA reads TGTGCAGTTAGCGGGACCCTCACAGATACGCAGTATTTT. It is translated as CAVSGTLTDTQYF.

Details on this clone: The junction departs from germline at one end; a sequencing error may be responsible. The rearrangement uses TRBV29-1 and TRBJ2-1; 10 bases align to TRBD2. Per the germline V gene, CDR1 is SQVTM and CDR2 is ANQGSEA. This CDR3 contains 15 residues. CDR3: CSVEASGSGLYEQFF. The CDR3 DNA reads as TGCAGCGTCGAAGCTAGCGGGAGTGGCCTTTATGAGCAGTTCTTC.

The CDR3 sequence: CASSLGADRGNYEQYF. The DNA for the CDR3 is TGTGCCAGCTCACTAGGGGCGGACAGGGGCAACTACGAGCAGTACTTC. The chain couples TRBV18 to TRBJ2-7, with TRBD1 matching over 9 bases. Germline values: CDR1 KGHSH, CDR2 LQKENI. The CDR3 runs to 16 residues. V shed 4 bases and J 3 bases; nucleotides not matched to a gene: 10.

The chain has TRBV28 and TRBJ2-7, with a possible D match to TRBD2 (5 bases). The CDR3 length is 14 residues. V dropped 7 bases and J dropped 9 bases, with 22 bases sitting between them. The germline V gene encodes CDR1 MDHEN and CDR2 SYDVKM. The CDR3 nucleotides read TGTGCCAGCACCTCGGGCGGGCTCCCCCGGGGGCAGTACTTC. It is translated as CASTSGGLPRGQYF.

This clone was seen just once. The chain links TRBV9 to TRBJ2-1; 9 bases are a match to TRBD2. With V trimmed by 3 bases and J by 4 bases, 5 bases remained unmatched. Germline V gene data show CDR1 as SGDLS and CDR2 as YYNGEE. This CDR3 has 15 amino acids. The DNA of the CDR3 is TGTGCCAGCAGCGGATTAGCGGGAGAGTACAATGAGCAGTTCTTC. The encoded protein is CASSGLAGEYNEQFF.